These 22 T cell receptor beta chains were sequenced from one sample in a study of identical twins. MiXCR, run by TCRdb on the 5' RACE reads, gives a single entry per CDR3 protein. The table records about 470,000 distinct CDR3 sequences, 20% to 25% of them present only once. This sample was shared with a second study, whose subject was T cells expressing NK-cell markers.

The sequenced sample was CD4+ T cells sorted from blood. The source of these receptors is a woman younger than 35 in good health.

This clonotype was picked up a small number of times. The rearrangement links TRBV5-6 to TRBJ2-1; D unresolved. Deletions cut 2 bases from V and 6 bases from J, with 12 bases between. Per the germline V gene, CDR1 is SGHDT and CDR2 is YYEEEE. The CDR3 has 14 residues. The CDR3 is CASSLSYGFNEQFF. The CDR3 DNA is TGTGCCAGCAGCTTAAGTTATGGGTTCAATGAGCAGTTCTTC.

This clonotype was seen a few times. The chain combines TRBV12-3 or TRBV12-4 with TRBJ2-3; TRBD2 matches 14 bases. The CDR3 has 17 residues. J was trimmed by 7 bases and V by 2 bases; bases with no gene match: 8. The CDR3 is CASSLRGTSGGDYTQYF. The CDR3 DNA follows: TGTGCCAGCAGTTTAAGAGGGACTAGCGGGGGCGATTATACGCAGTATTTT.

This clonotype has more than one count but fewer than ten. The chain recombines TRBV15 with TRBJ2-2; D ambiguous. CDR1 is LNHNV, CDR2 YYDKDF, per germline (reference sequence). With 0 bases removed from V and 9 bases from J, the gap between germline ends came to 11 bases. CDR3 length: 14 residues. CDR3 protein: CATSRDGSRRELFF. In nucleotides, the CDR3 is TGTGCCACCAGCAGAGATGGGTCTCGGAGGGAGCTGTTTTTT.

This clonotype has more than one count but fewer than ten. The V call is TRBV11-2, the J call TRBJ2-1, with 10 bases fitting TRBD1. The CDR3 runs to 18 residues. J gave up 6 bases and V 4 bases, and 15 bases lay outside the gene matches. In germline, CDR1 is SGHAT, CDR2 FQNNGV. CDR3 DNA sequence: TGTGCCAGCAGCTACCGTCGGGACAGGGGAGCGGGAAGCAATGAGCAGTTCTTC. Protein product: CASSYRRDRGAGSNEQFF.

CDR3 loop: CASSEAARVSSYEQYF. In DNA, the CDR3 is TGTGCCAGCAGTGAAGCGGCCCGGGTGAGCTCCTACGAGCAGTACTTC. The chain recombines TRBV2 with TRBJ2-7; D uncertain. In germline, CDR1 is SNHLY, CDR2 FYNNEI. The germline V and J ends were trimmed by 0 bases and 0 bases, with 12 bases remaining between them. The CDR3 consists of 16 residues.

V and J are TRBV5-5 and TRBJ1-2; D might be TRBD1 (5 bases). Germline-derived CDR1 and CDR2 are SGHKS and YYEKEE (reference sequence). CDR3 size: 14 residues. V was shortened by 1 base and J by 3 bases, with 10 bases between the two germline ends. The CDR3 sequence is CASSLYQGDYGYTF. The CDR3 coding sequence is TGTGCCAGCAGCTTGTACCAGGGTGACTATGGCTACACCTTC.

The V call is TRBV7-2, the J call TRBJ1-1; D is unresolved. Deletions cut 0 bases from V and 4 bases from J, with 12 bases between. The CDR3 has 15 residues. CDR1 is SGHTA, CDR2 FQGNSA, per germline. CDR3 sequence: CASSLASQTTTEAFF. CDR3 nucleotides: TGTGCCAGCAGCTTAGCCTCCCAGACAACCACTGAAGCTTTCTTT.

This clonotype was seen ten or more times. The gene calls are TRBV25-1 and TRBJ2-7; a weak D match, TRBD2 (5 bases). The germline gives CDR1 MGHDK, CDR2 SYGVNS. The CDR3 runs 15 residues. Trimming left V 2 bases short and J 2 bases short, with 13 bases between. CDR3 loop: CASSETSGIAYEQYF. The CDR3 DNA sequence: TGTGCCAGCAGTGAAACAAGCGGAATAGCCTACGAGCAGTACTTC.

The V and J genes are TRBV5-5 and TRBJ2-3, with D possibly matching TRBD1 (5 bases). The germline gives CDR1 SGHKS, CDR2 YYEKEE (reference sequence). Trimming removed 4 bases at V and 0 bases at J, with 18 bases between. The CDR3 runs to 17 residues. This CDR3 is CASSRTLGAQSTDTQYF. The CDR3 region has the DNA TGTGCCAGCAGCAGGACCCTAGGGGCACAGAGCACAGATACGCAGTATTTT.

The V call is TRBV12-3 or TRBV12-4, the J call TRBJ2-3, with 7 bases that match TRBD1. With 6 bases clipped from V and 6 bases from J, the junction kept 3 bases outside the gene matches. This CDR3 comprises 12 residues. CDR3 sequence (DNA): TGTGCCAGCAGGCAGGGGGTGGATACGCAGTATTTT. Protein sequence: CASRQGVDTQYF.

The CDR3 coding sequence is TGTGCCAGCAGCTCTTCAGCGGGAGGGCCCTACGAGCAGTACTTC. Its protein is CASSSSAGGPYEQYF. The chain joins TRBV11-2 to TRBJ2-7; 10 bases align to TRBD2. J lost 2 bases, V lost 4 bases, and 5 bases had no gene match. The length of the CDR3 is 15 residues. Germline V gene sequence: CDR1 SGHAT, CDR2 FQNNGV. Filled out from reference TRBV11-2 and TRBJ2-7, the complete variable domain reads EAGVAQSPRYKIIEKRQSVAFWCNPISGHATLYWYQQILGQGPKLLIQFQNNGVVDDSQLPKDRFSAERLKGVDSTLKIQPAKLEDSAVYLCASSSSAGGPYEQYFGPGTRLTVT.

This chain connects TRBV3-1 to TRBJ2-7; perhaps TRBD2 as D (6 bases). CDR1 and CDR2 (germline): LGHDT, YNNKEL (reference sequence). This CDR3 comprises 15 residues. V gave up 6 bases and J gave up 5 bases, with 20 bases separating them. The CDR3: CASRKHGGRVDEQYF. The CDR3 DNA reads as TGTGCCAGCAGGAAACACGGGGGTAGGGTCGACGAGCAGTACTTC.

V gene TRBV27 combines with J gene TRBJ2-7, with D tentatively TRBD1 or TRBD2 (6 bases each). This CDR3 spans 14 amino acids. Germline CDR1 reads MNHEY; CDR2 reads SMNVEV (reference sequence). V dropped 5 bases and J dropped 5 bases, with 16 bases sitting between them. CDR3 coding DNA: TGTGCCAGCAGTCTGGGGGGCAGGGTCCACGAGCAGTACTTC. It specifies CASSLGGRVHEQYF.

The chain carries TRBV11-2 and TRBJ1-2; TRBD1 is a possible D gene (6 bases). This CDR3 contains 14 residues. Germline CDR1 and CDR2: SGHAT and FQNNGV. V was shortened by 0 bases and J by 5 bases, with 10 bases between the two germline ends. CDR3 in amino acids: CASSLEAGEYGYTF. Here the CDR3 DNA reads TGTGCCAGCAGCTTAGAGGCAGGGGAATATGGCTACACCTTC.

This clonotype has a handful of counts. The J gene is TRBJ2-7, the V gene TRBV7-9; D might be TRBD1 (6 bases). The germline V gene has CDR1 SEHNR and CDR2 FQNEAQ (reference sequence). The CDR3 loop spans 14 amino acids. Trimming cost V 6 bases and J 2 bases, with 14 bases left between them. CDR3 sequence reads: CASRRDTTTYEQYF. CDR3 in DNA: TGTGCCAGCAGAAGGGACACCACTACCTACGAGCAGTACTTC.

The V and J genes are TRBV5-1 and TRBJ1-1; 8 bases map to TRBD1. V shed 0 bases, J shed 8 bases, and the junction held 3 bases outside the gene matches. CDR1 SGHRS and CDR2 YFSETQ come from the germline V gene. The length of the CDR3 is 13 residues. The CDR3 region has the DNA TGCGCCAGCAGCTTGGCGACAGGGGAGGAAGCTTTCTTT. Translated: CASSLATGEEAFF.

The rearrangement links TRBV10-2 to TRBJ2-5; D is unclear. The CDR3 has 14 amino acids. Germline V CDR1 and CDR2: WSHSY, SAAADI. The germline V and J ends were trimmed by 7 bases and 3 bases, with 15 bases remaining between them. CDR3 coding DNA: TGCGCCAGCACCGTAGTTTCCCCTGAAGAGACCCAGTACTTC. Translation: CASTVVSPEETQYF.

This clonotype was seen ten or more times. The CDR3 DNA follows: TGCAGTGCTAGAAATAGCGGGGGGGCAGAGACCCAGTACTTC. Protein: CSARNSGGAETQYF. The rearrangement links TRBV20-1 to TRBJ2-5; 11 bases align to TRBD2. The length of the CDR3 is 14 residues. Germline CDR1 reads DFQATT; CDR2 reads SNEGSKA (reference sequence). J was trimmed by 4 bases and V by 2 bases; bases with no gene match: 3.

This chain joins TRBV5-1 and TRBJ1-4; D call uncertain. Trimming left V 2 bases short and J 2 bases short, with 7 bases between. The CDR3 runs 14 residues. The germline CDR1 and CDR2 sequences are SGHRS and YFSETQ. The CDR3 loop is CASSFAGTNEKLFF. DNA of the CDR3: TGCGCCAGCAGCTTCGCGGGGACTAATGAAAAACTGTTTTTT.

The table lists this clonotype with a few counts. This chain links TRBV11-2 with TRBJ1-6, with D uncertain. This CDR3 is 14 amino acids long. Germline-derived CDR1 and CDR2 are SGHAT and FQNNGV. Trimming removed 0 bases from V and 8 bases from J, with 8 bases in between. The chain's CDR3 is CASSLDSSYSPLHF. As DNA, the CDR3 is TGTGCCAGCAGCTTAGATTCATCCTATTCACCCCTCCACTTT.

This chain connects TRBV4-2 to TRBJ2-3, with 11 positions matching TRBD2. Per the germline V gene, CDR1 is LGHNA and CDR2 is YNFKEQ. V lost 4 bases, J lost 2 bases, and 5 bases stayed unmatched. The CDR3 length is 16 residues. CDR3 residues: CASSPLLAGDTDTQYF. The DNA for the CDR3 is TGTGCCAGCAGCCCGTTACTAGCGGGAGACACAGATACGCAGTATTTT.

J is TRBJ2-3 and V is TRBV5-1, with TRBD2 matching over 11 bases. This CDR3 has 14 amino acids. CDR1 is SGHRS and CDR2 is YFSETQ in the germline V gene. J was trimmed by 6 bases and V by 3 bases; bases with no gene match: 3. Here the CDR3 DNA reads TGCGCCAGCAGCTCTAGCGGGGGGATGGATACGCAGTATTTT. Its protein is CASSSSGGMDTQYF.